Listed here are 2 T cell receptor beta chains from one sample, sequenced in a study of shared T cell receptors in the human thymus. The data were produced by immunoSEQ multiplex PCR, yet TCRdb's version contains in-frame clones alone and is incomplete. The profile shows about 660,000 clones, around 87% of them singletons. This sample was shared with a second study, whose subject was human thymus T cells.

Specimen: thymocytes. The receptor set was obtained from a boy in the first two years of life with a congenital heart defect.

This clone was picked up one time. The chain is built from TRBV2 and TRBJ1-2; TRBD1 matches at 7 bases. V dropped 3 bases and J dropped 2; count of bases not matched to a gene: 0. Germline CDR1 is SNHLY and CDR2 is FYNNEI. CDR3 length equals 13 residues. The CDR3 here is CASSEDRNYGYTF. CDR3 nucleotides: TGTGCCAGCAGTGAGGACAGGAACTATGGCTACACCTTC.

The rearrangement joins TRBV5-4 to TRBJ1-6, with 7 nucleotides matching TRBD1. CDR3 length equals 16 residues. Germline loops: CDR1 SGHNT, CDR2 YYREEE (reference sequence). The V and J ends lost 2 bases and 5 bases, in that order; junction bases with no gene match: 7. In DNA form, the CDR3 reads TGTGCCAGCAGCTTCCGACAGGGTGGAGATAATTCACCCCTCCACTTT. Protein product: CASSFRQGGDNSPLHF. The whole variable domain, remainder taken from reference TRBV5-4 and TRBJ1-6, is ETGVTQSPTHLIKTRGQQVTLRCSSQSGHNTVSWYQQALGQGPQFIFQYYREEENGRGNFPPRFSGLQFPNYSSELNVNALELDDSALYLCASSFRQGGDNSPLHFGNGTRLTVT.